This T cell receptor beta chain derives from a study of T cells after somatic rescue of genetic block. Data came from immunoSEQ multiplex PCR; TCRdb stores just in-frame clones and leaves some out. The sample carries roughly 65,000 clones, 85% to 95% recorded once. The V end lost 5 bases, the J end lost 3 bases, and 11 bases lay between the germline ends. There are 13 residues in the CDR3. Germline V gives CDR1 LNHDA, CDR2 SQIVND (reference sequence). This sequence was found in a man aged 35 to 55. The sequencing input was peripheral blood mononuclear cells (PBMCs). This chain joins TRBV19 and TRBJ2-7; D unresolved. The CDR3 sequence: CASSAGALYEQYF. CDR3 DNA: TGTGCCAGTAGTGCTGGAGCACTCTACGAGCAGTACTTC. Full variable domain (missing parts from reference TRBV19 and TRBJ2-7): DGGITQSPKYLFRKEGQNVTLSCEQNLNHDAMYWYRQDPGQGLRLIYYSQIVNDFQKGDIAEGYSVSREKKESFPLTVTSAQKNPTAFYLCASSAGALYEQYFGPGTRLTVT.